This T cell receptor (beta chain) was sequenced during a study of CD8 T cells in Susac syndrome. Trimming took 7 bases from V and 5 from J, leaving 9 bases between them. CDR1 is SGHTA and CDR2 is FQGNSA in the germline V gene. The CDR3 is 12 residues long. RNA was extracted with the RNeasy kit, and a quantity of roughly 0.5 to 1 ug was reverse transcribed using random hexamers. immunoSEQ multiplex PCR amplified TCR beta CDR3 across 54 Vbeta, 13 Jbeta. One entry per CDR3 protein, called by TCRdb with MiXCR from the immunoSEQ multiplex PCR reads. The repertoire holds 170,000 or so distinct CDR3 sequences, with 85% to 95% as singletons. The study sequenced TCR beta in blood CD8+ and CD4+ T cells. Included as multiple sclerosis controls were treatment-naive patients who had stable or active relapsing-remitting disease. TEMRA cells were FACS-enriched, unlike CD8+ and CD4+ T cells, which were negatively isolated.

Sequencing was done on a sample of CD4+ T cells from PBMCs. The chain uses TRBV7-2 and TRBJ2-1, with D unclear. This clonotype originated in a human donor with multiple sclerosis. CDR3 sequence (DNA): TGTGCCAGCAACAACAGAGACAATGAGCAGTTCTTC. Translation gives CASNNRDNEQFF.